This T cell receptor beta chain was observed in a study of T-cell reconstitution after alpha-beta-depleted transplantation in children. As it was prepared, the TCRbeta library received unique molecular identifiers. TCRdb reanalysed the PCR reads using MiXCR and keeps one entry per CDR3 protein. The sample holds approximately 230,000 distinct CDR3 sequences, 20% to 30% seen once. This specimen consisted of PBMCs, mostly from graft donor cells, obtained 360 days after TCRalphabeta/CD19-depleted stem cell transplant. This TCR was sampled from a female patient aged 2-10 years who had a stem cell transplant for congenital amegakaryocytic thrombocytopenia, so the T cells may come from the graft donor.

CDR3 DNA sequence: TGTGCCAGCAGCCAGGGACAGGGGGAATGGTACGAGCAGTACTTC. Translation: CASSQGQGEWYEQYF. The chain couples TRBV7-2 to TRBJ2-7; 11 bases match TRBD1. V was clipped by 5 bases and J by 4 bases; unmatched bases: 7. Per germline, CDR1 SGHTA and CDR2 FQGNSA. This CDR3 contains 15 residues. Full variable domain (missing parts from reference TRBV7-2 and TRBJ2-7): GAGVSQSPSNKVTEKGKDVELRCDPISGHTALYWYRQSLGQGLEFLIYFQGNSAPDKSGLPSDRFSAERTGGSVSTLTIQRTQQEDSAVYLCASSQGQGEWYEQYFGPGTRLTVT.